This TCR beta chain emerged from a study of OX40 agonist ivuxolimab in advanced cancers. Study details: Ivuxolimab is a fully human IgG2 antibody that activates OX40 (CD134). Study-wide results and caveats: Antigen specificity remained undetermined for the expanded peripheral T cells.

Method: immunoSEQ multiplex PCR; TCRdb's copy keeps in-frame clones and lacks some. The sample lists approximately 84,000 clones; 85% to 95% were seen once. Deletions cut 4 bases from V and 3 bases from J, with 12 bases between. Germline assignment: CDR1 SEHNR and CDR2 FQNEAQ (reference sequence). The CDR3 totals 14 residues. A note on this clone: Its antigen is unidentified.

The sample here was CD4+ or CD8+ T cells sorted from blood, taken in a trial of the OX40 agonist ivuxolimab. This receptor was taken from an adult with an advanced solid tumor such as melanoma, head and neck, liver or kidney cancer. The rearrangement uses TRBV7-9 and TRBJ1-2; D might be TRBD1 (5 bases). CDR3 residues: CASSYGREYYGYTF. In DNA, the CDR3 is TGTGCCAGCAGCTACGGCAGGGAATACTATGGCTACACCTTC.